This is a list of T cell receptor beta chains from one sample in a study of T cells in Graves' hyperthyroidism and ophthalmopathy. TCRdb recomputed calls from the multiplex PCR reads with MiXCR, one row per CDR3 protein. The profile shows around 300,000 distinct CDR3 sequences, approximately 26% of them singletons. Input material: blood. Receptors originate from a man aged 40-49 years with Graves' hyperthyroidism that later progressed to Graves' ophthalmopathy. The CDR3 runs from the conserved cysteine through the conserved F or W. Fields, in order: clone size, D gene, J gene, V gene, CDR3 protein, CDR3 DNA. D genes are given only for firm matches. Only some rows state a clone size, as once, few, many or a class for expanded clones.

size: many; D: NA; J: TRBJ1-2; V: TRBV6-1; CDR3: CASGGRGYYGYTF; DNA: TGTGCCAGCGGGGGTCGGGGGTACTATGGCTACACCTTC
size: many; D: NA; J: TRBJ1-1; V: TRBV19; CDR3: CASRARAGDTEAFF; DNA: TGTGCCAGTCGCGCCAGGGCAGGGGACACTGAAGCTTTCTTT
size: many; D: TRBD1; J: TRBJ1-1; V: TRBV6-1; CDR3: CASTRTGGDTEAFF; DNA: TGTGCCAGCACCCGGACAGGCGGGGACACTGAAGCTTTCTTT
size: many; D: NA; J: TRBJ2-5; V: TRBV10-3; CDR3: CAISESTRQKETQYF; DNA: TGTGCCATCAGTGAGTCGACGCGACAGAAGGAGACCCAGTACTTC
size: many; D: NA; J: TRBJ2-7; V: TRBV5-1; CDR3: CASSFGTQFYEQYF; DNA: TGCGCCAGCAGCTTCGGGACACAGTTCTACGAGCAGTACTTC
size: NA; D: NA; J: TRBJ2-5; V: TRBV19; CDR3: CASSSREETQYF; DNA: TGTGCCAGTAGTAGCAGAGAAGAGACCCAGTACTTC
size: many; D: NA; J: TRBJ2-7; V: TRBV5-1; CDR3: CASSLSPPYEQYF; DNA: TGCGCCAGCAGCTTGTCCCCCCCCTACGAGCAGTACTTC
size: many; D: TRBD2; J: TRBJ2-2; V: TRBV20-1; CDR3: CSARVGFGRAGTGELFF; DNA: TGCAGTGCTAGAGTAGGGTTTGGGAGGGCCGGGACCGGGGAGCTGTTTTTT
size: many; D: NA; J: TRBJ2-7; V: TRBV18; CDR3: CASSPSTSRDEQYF; DNA: TGTGCCAGCTCACCCTCGACTTCGCGTGACGAGCAGTACTTC
size: many; D: NA; J: TRBJ2-7; V: TRBV6-1; CDR3: CASQGPLTDPVYEQYF; DNA: TGTGCCAGCCAAGGTCCACTGACCGACCCTGTCTACGAGCAGTACTTC
size: NA; D: TRBD1; J: TRBJ1-1; V: TRBV7-8; CDR3: CASRFQGAVTEAFF; DNA: TGTGCCAGCAGATTCCAGGGGGCTGTGACTGAAGCTTTCTTT
size: many; D: NA; J: TRBJ2-7; V: TRBV15; CDR3: CATSRDTQGSEQYF; DNA: TGTGCCACCAGCAGAGACACTCAGGGGTCCGAGCAGTACTTC
size: many; D: TRBD1; J: TRBJ2-7; V: TRBV6-5; CDR3: CASSPRTGRSYEQYF; DNA: TGTGCCAGCAGTCCTCGGACAGGGAGATCCTACGAGCAGTACTTC
size: many; D: NA; J: TRBJ1-5; V: TRBV12-5; CDR3: CASGLFDGANQPQHF; DNA: TGTGCTAGTGGTTTGTTTGACGGCGCCAATCAGCCCCAGCATTTT
size: NA; D: NA; J: TRBJ2-5; V: TRBV6-5; CDR3: CASSYPGPETQYF; DNA: TGTGCCAGCAGTTACCCCGGTCCGGAGACCCAGTACTTC
size: NA; D: NA; J: TRBJ1-2; V: TRBV7-2; CDR3: CASSLASGREGHGYTF; DNA: TGTGCCAGCAGCTTAGCGTCGGGCAGGGAAGGGCATGGCTACACCTTC